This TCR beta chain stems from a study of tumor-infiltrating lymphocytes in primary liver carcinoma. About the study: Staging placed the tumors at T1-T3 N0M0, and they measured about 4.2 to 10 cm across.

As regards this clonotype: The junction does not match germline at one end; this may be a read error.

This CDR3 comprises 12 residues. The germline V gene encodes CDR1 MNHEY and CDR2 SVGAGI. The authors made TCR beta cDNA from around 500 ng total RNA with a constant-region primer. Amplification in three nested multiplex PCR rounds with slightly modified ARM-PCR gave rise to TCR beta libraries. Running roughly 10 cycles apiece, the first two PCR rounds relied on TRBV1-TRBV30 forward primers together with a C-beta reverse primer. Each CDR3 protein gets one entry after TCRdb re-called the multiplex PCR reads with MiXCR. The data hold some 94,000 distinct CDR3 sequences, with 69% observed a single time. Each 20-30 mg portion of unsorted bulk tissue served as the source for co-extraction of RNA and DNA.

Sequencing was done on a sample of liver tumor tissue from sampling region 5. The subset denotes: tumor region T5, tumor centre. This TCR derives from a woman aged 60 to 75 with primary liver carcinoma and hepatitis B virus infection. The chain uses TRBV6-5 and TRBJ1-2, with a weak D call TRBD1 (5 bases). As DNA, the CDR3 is TGTGCCGGCAGTTCAGGGCGGTATGGCTACACGTTC. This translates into CAGSSGRYGYTF.